Here is one T cell receptor (beta chain) with its context. This entry belongs to a study of cytomegalovirus exposure and HLA in healthy donors. Some clones are missing from TCRdb's copy, which holds only in-frame ones; the method was immunoSEQ multiplex PCR. The sample includes some 170,000 clones, around nine tenths of them seen just once. Germline lookup yields CDR1 SEHNR and CDR2 FQNEAQ (reference sequence). The CDR3 is 15 residues long. With 3 bases clipped from V and 6 bases from J, the junction kept 4 bases outside the gene matches. Sequenced input: PBMCs. The sequence was obtained from a man aged 18 to 29 in good health and CMV-seropositive. V gene TRBV7-9 combines with J gene TRBJ1-4; 10 bases are shared with TRBD1. The CDR3 sequence is CASSFGQGDDEKLFF. In nucleotides, the CDR3 is TGTGCCAGCAGCTTCGGACAGGGGGATGATGAAAAACTGTTTTTT.